The 2 T cell receptor beta chains in this list originate from one sample, sequenced in a study of CD8 T cells in Susac syndrome. RNA was extracted with the RNeasy kit, and a quantity of roughly 0.5 to 1 ug was reverse transcribed using random hexamers. TCRdb re-analysed the immunoSEQ multiplex PCR reads in MiXCR, keeping a single row per CDR3 protein. The repertoire has some 120,000 distinct CDR3 sequences, more than 80% of them found once; the top ten carry roughly 0.31%. The sample consisted of CD8+ T cells from PBMCs. These receptors came from a human donor with multiple sclerosis.

This chain connects TRBV5-6 to TRBJ2-4; TRBD1 aligns across 10 bases. V lost 3 bases to trimming and J lost 8 bases; unmatched junction nucleotides: 5. The germline gives CDR1 SGHDT, CDR2 YYEEEE. The CDR3 is 14 amino acids. CDR3 residues: CASSSGQGMYIQYF. The CDR3 nucleotides are TGTGCCAGCAGCTCGGGACAGGGGATGTACATTCAGTACTTC.

The CDR3 nucleotides read TGCAGTGTTAGGGAATATCGACGACAGGGGCTCCAAGAGACCCAGTACTTC. Translating gives CSVREYRRQGLQETQYF. The chain carries TRBV20-1 and TRBJ2-5, with 8 bases lining up with TRBD1. Germline V gene lookup returns CDR1 DFQATT and CDR2 SNEGSKA (reference sequence). This CDR3 contains 17 residues. V shed 7 bases and J 1 base; nucleotides not matched to a gene: 17.